This T cell receptor (beta chain) was identified in a study of vaccination effects on CD4 cells after COVID-19. Notes on this clone: Its cognate antigen is unknown.

ViraFEST assay sequencing came after antigen-specific CD4+ T cells were expanded with viral peptide pools. The culture ran for 10 days, and then CD4+ T cells were isolated. Participants received two doses of either the BNT162b2 or mRNA-1273 vaccine. Wells each received some 2.2 million PBMC, cultured with around 10 IU/ml IL-2 and roughly 9.4 ug/ml peptides. Trimming cost V 4 bases and J 5 bases; bases outside gene matches: 1. The germline CDR1 and CDR2 sequences are MGHRA and YSYEKL. CDR3 size: 13 residues. Sequencing was performed with immunoSEQ multiplex PCR; in TCRdb, only in-frame clones are kept and a portion is missing. The sample has about 33,000 clones, 72% seen once.

The chain recombines TRBV4-1 with TRBJ2-1; 8 nucleotides align to TRBD1. The clonotype was recovered from a human donor who received a COVID-19 vaccine. Specimen: CD4+ T cells from PBMCs cultured with HCoV-229E spike peptides, collected after COVID-19 vaccination. DNA of the CDR3: TGCGCCAGCAGCCTGGACAGGGACAATGAGCAGTTCTTC. Translating it yields CASSLDRDNEQFF.